The 29 T cell receptor beta chains below were found in one sample sequenced in a study of cytomegalovirus exposure and HLA in healthy donors. Both 60 Vbeta primers and 13 Jbeta primers went into the PCR. Sequencing was performed with immunoSEQ multiplex PCR; in TCRdb, only in-frame clones are kept and a portion is missing. The sample contains about 130,000 clones, roughly 70% of which appear only once. The specimen was PBMCs. The receptors derive from a man in his late teens or twenties in good health and CMV-seropositive.

CDR3 in amino acids: CASSLEGNGVYEQYF. The CDR3 DNA is TGTGCCAGCAGCTTAGAAGGTAATGGAGTCTACGAGCAGTACTTC. The rearrangement joins TRBV7-2 to TRBJ2-7; D is ambiguous. This CDR3 contains 15 residues. Trimming pared 1 base from V and 3 bases from J, leaving 13 bases between. Germline values: CDR1 SGHTA, CDR2 FQGNSA.

V is TRBV5-5 and J is TRBJ2-7; 11 positions match TRBD2. CDR3 length: 15 residues. J lost 2 bases, V lost 4 bases, and 5 bases had no gene match. The V gene's germline CDR1 is SGHKS and CDR2 YYEKEE (reference sequence). CDR3 sequence: CASSRGLAGAYEQYF. DNA for the CDR3: TGTGCCAGCAGCCGTGGACTAGCGGGCGCCTACGAGCAGTACTTC.

This chain uses TRBV9 with TRBJ1-6; D might be TRBD1 (5 bases). Trimming removed 4 bases at V and 6 bases at J, with 17 bases between. Germline V CDR1 and CDR2: SGDLS, YYNGEE. The length of the CDR3 is 16 residues. The CDR3 DNA reads TGTGCCAGCAGCCCACCAAACGGGGGAGGTAATTCACCCCTCCACTTT. Its translation: CASSPPNGGGNSPLHF.

Of note for this clone: This same CDR3 is encoded by further DNA sequences in the sample. The rearrangement uses TRBV30 and TRBJ1-5; 7 bases align to TRBD1. The CDR3 has 14 residues. The junction had 3 bases not matched to a gene; V was cut back by 0 bases and J by 4 bases. Looked up from germline, CDR1 is GTSNPN and CDR2 is SVGIG (reference sequence). CDR3 coding DNA: TGTGCCTGGAGTGTCCCAGGGGGAAATCAGCCCCAGCATTTT. It translates to CAWSVPGGNQPQHF.

This sequence joins TRBV5-4 and TRBJ2-7; 8 bases line up with TRBD1. V gave up 4 bases and J gave up 5 bases; unmatched junction bases: 5. The CDR3 runs to 13 residues. Germline CDR1 is SGHNT and CDR2 is YYREEE (reference sequence). CDR3 residues: CASSRDRGHEQYF. Written as DNA, the CDR3 is TGTGCCAGCAGCCGCGACAGGGGACACGAGCAGTACTTC.

This sequence joins TRBV29-1 and TRBJ2-7; the match to TRBD2 covers 7 bases. The trim removed 7 bases at V and 4 bases at J, leaving 10 bases unmatched. The CDR3 covers 13 residues. CDR1 SQVTM and CDR2 ANQGSEA come from the germline V gene. The CDR3 spells CSAGGRGGYEQYF. CDR3 in DNA: TGCAGCGCTGGGGGACGGGGAGGGTACGAGCAGTACTTC.

The chain has TRBV5-6 and TRBJ2-7; D not certain. The V end was cut by 1 base, the J end by 7 bases, with 9 bases between. CDR3 length equals 12 residues. Germline CDR1 and CDR2: SGHDT and YYEEEE. As DNA, the CDR3 is TGTGCCAGCAGCTTGTTGAGTCCGGAGCAGTACTTC. This codes for CASSLLSPEQYF. Using reference TRBV5-6 and TRBJ2-7 for the parts outside the CDR3, the full variable domain is DAGVTQSPTHLIKTRGQQVTLRCSPKSGHDTVSWYQQALGQGPQFIFQYYEEEERQRGNFPDRFSGHQFPNYSSELNVNALLLGDSALYLCASSLLSPEQYFGPGTRLTVT.

This chain joins TRBV6-4 and TRBJ2-3, with D possibly TRBD1 on 6 matching bases. CDR1 MRHNA and CDR2 SNTAGT come from the germline V gene. The ends were cut back, 6 bases at V and 0 bases at J, with 10 bases in the middle. This CDR3 region has 14 residues. CDR3 loop: CASSEQGSTDTQYF. In DNA form, the CDR3 reads TGTGCCAGCAGCGAACAGGGAAGCACAGATACGCAGTATTTT.

The chain joins TRBV6-6 to TRBJ1-2; perhaps TRBD1 as D (6 bases). CDR1 is MNHNY and CDR2 is SVGAGI in the germline V gene (reference sequence). This CDR3 contains 14 residues. V was pared by 5 bases and J by 5 bases, with 15 bases between. CDR3 in DNA: TGTGCCAGCAGTCACGGACAGACTTCATATGGCTACACCTTC. As protein: CASSHGQTSYGYTF.

The V and J genes are TRBV7-2 and TRBJ1-2, with D possibly TRBD1 on 5 matching bases. The germline gives CDR1 SGHTA, CDR2 FQGNSA. This CDR3 comprises 14 residues. Trimming shortened V by 5 bases and J by 5 bases, and 15 bases separated the two germline ends. The CDR3 protein is CASSLILDSYGYTF. The CDR3 region has the DNA TGTGCCAGCAGCCTCATCTTAGACAGTTATGGCTACACCTTC.

A single count supports this clone. The V call is TRBV6-6, the J call TRBJ1-6, with D possibly TRBD1 on 5 matching bases. CDR1 and CDR2 (germline): MNHNY, SVGAGI (reference sequence). V was cut by 9 bases and J by 5 bases, with 17 bases left in between. The CDR3 contains 15 residues. The DNA of the CDR3 is TGTGCCAGTCTTTCAGGGCGAATAGATAATTCACCCCTCCACTTT. It yields the protein CASLSGRIDNSPLHF.

The V and J genes are TRBV10-3 and TRBJ2-2; 9 nucleotides line up with TRBD1. The CDR3 length is 17 residues. V lost 6 bases and J lost 2; bases outside the gene matches: 10. CDR1 and CDR2 (germline): ENHRY, SYGVKD. The DNA of the CDR3 is TGTGCCATCAGGGGTCATACAGGGGGCGATAACACCGGGGAGCTGTTTTTT. This codes for CAIRGHTGGDNTGELFF.

The chain uses TRBV29-1 and TRBJ1-1, with D maybe TRBD1 (6 bases). The CDR3 runs 15 residues. Deletions cut 7 bases from V and 0 bases from J, with 18 bases between. Germline V lookup: CDR1 SQVTM, CDR2 ANQGSEA. CDR3 residues: CSGGGGWGMNTEAFF. The CDR3 coding sequence is TGCAGCGGTGGGGGGGGCTGGGGCATGAACACTGAAGCTTTCTTT.

This clone was picked up one time. V is TRBV6-6 and J is TRBJ1-6; weak D call: TRBD1 (5 bases). Per germline, CDR1 MNHNY and CDR2 SVGAGI (reference sequence). Deletions cut 2 bases from V and 10 bases from J, with 18 bases between. The CDR3 length is 16 residues. The CDR3 DNA reads as TGTGCCAGCAGTTACGAAGGGGTATCTCTGGGCTCACCCCTCCACTTT. It specifies CASSYEGVSLGSPLHF.

V is TRBV9 and J is TRBJ2-5; no clear D gene. CDR3 length: 13 amino acids. The germline V gene encodes CDR1 SGDLS and CDR2 YYNGEE. V lost 4 bases, J lost 5 bases, and 12 bases lay in between. Written as DNA, the CDR3 is TGTGCCAGCAGCCCTAGGATAGGCGAGACCCAGTACTTC. Translated: CASSPRIGETQYF.

V gene TRBV11-2 combines with J gene TRBJ1-1, with D hard to call. Germline V gene sequence: CDR1 SGHAT, CDR2 FQNNGV. V was clipped by 1 base and J by 8 bases, with 14 bases between them. CDR3 size: 14 residues. The CDR3 DNA reads as TGTGCCAGCAGCTTAGGGCGGAACCCAGTGGAAGCTTTCTTT. This gives the protein CASSLGRNPVEAFF. Variable domain in full (rest from reference TRBV11-2 and TRBJ1-1): EAGVAQSPRYKIIEKRQSVAFWCNPISGHATLYWYQQILGQGPKLLIQFQNNGVVDDSQLPKDRFSAERLKGVDSTLKIQPAKLEDSAVYLCASSLGRNPVEAFFGQGTRLTVV.

This chain links TRBV5-5 with TRBJ2-7, with D perhaps matching TRBD1 (5 bases). V was trimmed by 0 bases and J by 3 bases, leaving 7 bases between them. Looked up from germline, CDR1 is SGHKS and CDR2 is YYEKEE (reference sequence). The CDR3 is made up of 13 amino acids. The CDR3: CASSLEGHYEQYF. DNA for the CDR3: TGTGCCAGCAGCTTGGAGGGGCACTACGAGCAGTACTTC.

This clone was detected once. The chain uses TRBV27 and TRBJ1-2, with TRBD1 matching 7 bases. J lost 7 bases, V lost 2 bases, and 4 bases had no gene match. The CDR3 length is 13 residues. Germline V gives CDR1 MNHEY, CDR2 SMNVEV (reference sequence). The CDR3 DNA is TGTGCCAGCAGTTTAAACAGGGGACGTGGCTACACCTTC. The encoded protein is CASSLNRGRGYTF.

This chain uses TRBV15 with TRBJ1-1, with a weak D call TRBD1 (6 bases). In germline, CDR1 is LNHNV, CDR2 YYDKDF (reference sequence). CDR3 size: 16 residues. Trimming removed 5 bases from V and 1 base from J, with 17 bases in between. The DNA of the CDR3 is TGTGCCACCAGCGGGCGGGGGGCCCTGGGGAACACTGAAGCTTTCTTT. Protein sequence: CATSGRGALGNTEAFF.

This clone appeared a few times. The chain employs TRBV29-1 and TRBJ2-7, with D possibly matching TRBD1 (6 bases). CDR3 length equals 12 residues. Trimming took 4 bases from V and 2 from J, leaving 9 bases between them. Germline CDR1 SQVTM, CDR2 ANQGSEA. CDR3 sequence (DNA): TGCAGCGTTGTTGGACAGACCTACGAGCAGTACTTC. This gives the protein CSVVGQTYEQYF.

The rearrangement uses TRBV5-4 and TRBJ1-1; 8 bases are a match to TRBD1. V lost 0 bases to trimming and J lost 2 bases; unmatched junction nucleotides: 3. Germline CDR1 SGHNT, CDR2 YYREEE (reference sequence). The length of the CDR3 is 15 residues. As DNA, the CDR3 is TGTGCCAGCAGCTTGGGTGGGACAGGAAACACTGAAGCTTTCTTT. It codes for CASSLGGTGNTEAFF. The full variable domain, its missing parts supplied by reference TRBV5-4 and TRBJ1-1, is ETGVTQSPTHLIKTRGQQVTLRCSSQSGHNTVSWYQQALGQGPQFIFQYYREEENGRGNFPPRFSGLQFPNYSSELNVNALELDDSALYLCASSLGGTGNTEAFFGQGTRLTVV.

The rearrangement joins TRBV4-1 to TRBJ2-1; 8 nucleotides line up with TRBD2. V lost 6 bases and J lost 2; bases outside the gene matches: 9. The germline V gene has CDR1 MGHRA and CDR2 YSYEKL. This CDR3 region has 16 residues. Written as DNA, the CDR3 is TGCGCCAGCAGTGTCATAGCGGGACCGACCTACAATGAGCAGTTCTTC. It encodes CASSVIAGPTYNEQFF.

The chain joins TRBV5-5 to TRBJ1-1; no reliable D call. Trimming stripped 3 bases from V and 3 bases from J, with 12 bases between. The CDR3 has 14 residues. CDR1 SGHKS and CDR2 YYEKEE come from the germline V gene (reference sequence). The CDR3 protein is CASSSLWRDTEAFF. For the CDR3, the DNA is TGTGCCAGCAGCTCCCTGTGGCGGGACACTGAAGCTTTCTTT.

The table lists this clone with a few counts. The gene calls are TRBV4-3 and TRBJ2-1, with 9 bases lining up with TRBD2. V gave up 0 bases and J gave up 5 bases; unmatched junction bases: 20. The germline gives CDR1 LGHNA, CDR2 YSLEER. There are 21 residues in the CDR3. The CDR3 spells CASSQEVSRGYTSGSHNEQFF. The CDR3, as DNA: TGCGCCAGCAGCCAAGAGGTGTCCAGGGGCTACACTAGCGGGTCCCACAATGAGCAGTTCTTC.

The CDR3 DNA follows: TGTGCCAGCAGCTTGGCTAGCGGGAGGGCCGCAGATACGCAGTATTTT. It yields the protein CASSLASGRAADTQYF. The chain joins TRBV5-4 to TRBJ2-3; 12 bases line up with TRBD2. The germline V gene has CDR1 SGHNT and CDR2 YYREEE (reference sequence). This CDR3 has 16 amino acids. Trimming cost V 0 bases and J 4 bases; bases outside gene matches: 3.

On this clone: The junction departs from the called germline gene at one end, perhaps through a read error. V is TRBV6-6 and J is TRBJ2-5; tentatively, D is TRBD2 (6 bases). Germline V gene sequence: CDR1 MNHNY, CDR2 SVGAGI (reference sequence). The length of the CDR3 is 15 residues. CDR3 loop: CAGSTGRGGEETQYF. The CDR3 DNA sequence: TGTGCCGGCAGTACCGGCCGGGGCGGGGAAGAGACCCAGTACTTC.

V usage is TRBV6-6 and J usage is TRBJ2-7; a weak D match, TRBD2 (5 bases). Trimming shortened V by 4 bases and J by 4 bases, and 14 bases separated the two germline ends. The CDR3 sequence is 14 residues long. Germline-derived CDR1 and CDR2 are MNHNY and SVGAGI (reference sequence). CDR3 DNA: TGTGCCAGCAGTTCCTGGAGGTCTGATTACGAGCAGTACTTC. Amino acids: CASSSWRSDYEQYF.

CDR3 sequence (DNA): TGCGCCAGCAGCCGGGGGGCCTCCCGCCTACTTCAAGAGACCCAGTACTTC. Protein product: CASSRGASRLLQETQYF. The chain combines TRBV5-1 with TRBJ2-5, with TRBD2 as a possible D gene (7 bases). The CDR3 has 17 residues. Germline V gene data show CDR1 as SGHRS and CDR2 as YFSETQ. V lost 4 bases to trimming and J lost 2 bases, with 21 bases between them.

This clone was seen a few times. This chain uses TRBV6-5 with TRBJ1-1; D not certain. This CDR3 contains 11 residues. Germline assignment: CDR1 MNHEY and CDR2 SVGAGI. Trimming left V 6 bases short and J 4 bases short, with 6 bases between. CDR3 nucleotides: TGTGCCAGCAGGGCAGGCACTGAAGCTTTCTTT. This gives the protein CASRAGTEAFF.